This T cell receptor beta chain appears in the sequencing data of a study of blood T cell repertoires in COVID-19 (dated by TCRdb to 2020 to 2021). Describing the broader study: Samples from collaborators originated in the United States, Italy and Spain and spanned both the acute and convalescent phases of COVID-19. Deeply sampled blood TCRbeta repertoires from subjects exposed to, actively infected with, or recovered from COVID-19 were included in the dataset. Sample metadata almost always included a de-identified subject ID, COVID-19 status, age in years and sex. The samples were drawn from two sources: the first 160 participants of the ongoing ImmuneRACE study, and fewer than 1,500 subjects contributed by 6 global collaborators. Where available, HLA class I and class II types were obtained from metadata supplied by the sample provider rather than from assay-based typing. The prospective study material was composed of cDNA or gDNA derived from T cells, B-cell-depleted T cells, or PBMCs. The repertoires were released in a freely available public database meant as a resource for research on the immune response to SARS-CoV-2. Points the paper makes about the study in general: The amount of clinical and demographic metadata varied by source and participant and was provided uncurated.

The immunoSEQ Assay, a bias-controlled multiplex PCR, was used to amplify TCRbeta CDR3 regions from genomic DNA. For the original study's pipeline: Within the assay, amplification of reference gene primers was used to estimate how many nucleated cells each sample contained. To quantify the absolute abundance of each unique TCRbeta CDR3 rearrangement, sequence reads were collapsed and filtered. For each sample, productive Simpson clonality was calculated as the square root of Simpson's diversity index over productive rearrangements. TCRdb limited this immuneACCESS table to in-frame rearrangements with V and J called. A share of clones is missing; checked studies link under half to unresolved V genes, and the rest is unexplained. The V and J calls and clone size are taken from that table; D and trimming were inferred from the DNA. The table for this sample lists some 200,000 clones; around 89% of them were counted only once. The ten top clones hold over 1.5% of the sample.

As for this clone: Its recognized antigen is unknown. Base qualities are not at hand, and no much larger clone is one base apart.

The collaborating institutions used their own protocols to collect whole blood in K2EDTA tubes. For TCRbeta analysis, collaborator samples were shipped as frozen whole blood, as isolated PBMCs, or as DNA extracted from either sample type. The CDR3 contains 15 residues, cysteine and phenylalanine counted. Left in the record is the CDR3 DNA by itself, 45 bases read in frame from the first base. As encoded in the germline V gene (reference sequence), CDR1 is SEHNR while CDR2 is FQNEAQ. Cut back by 7 bases and 7 bases, the V and J ends lie 20 bases apart. Sequencing input: peripheral blood. The chain links TRBV7-9 with TRBJ2-1; perhaps TRBD1 is the D gene, with 5 bases matching. This clonotype originated in a man in his 70s with acute or convalescent COVID-19. The sequenced DNA is TGTGCCAGCAACTTTCACGACAGAGACGGGAATGAGCAGTTCTTC. This codes for CASNFHDRDGNEQFF.